Listed below are T cell receptor beta chains from one sample, sequenced in a study of neurological immune-mediated disorders. TCRdb ran MiXCR on the 5' RACE reads and lists one entry per CDR3 protein. The sample carries roughly 71,000 distinct CDR3 sequences, less than 4% recorded once. Specimen: PBMCs. The receptor source for this set is a man aged 30-40 years with multiple sclerosis. Each CDR3 is given with its conserved first and last residue. The order of the fields is clone size, V gene, D gene, J gene, CDR3 DNA, CDR3 protein. A D gene is named only where the DNA matches it firmly. Part of the rows lack a size; the others show once, few, many or a class for expanded clones.

abundance: NA
v_gene: TRBV25-1
d_gene: TRBD1
j_gene: TRBJ1-1
CDR3nt: TGTGCCAGCACCGGGACAGGGTTGCCTGAAGCTTTCTTT
CDR3aa: CASTGTGLPEAFF

abundance: many
v_gene: TRBV10-3
d_gene: TRBD1
j_gene: TRBJ2-2
CDR3nt: TGTGCCATCAGTGTTGCCGGACAGGCGAAGGGGGAGCTGTTTTTT
CDR3aa: CAISVAGQAKGELFF

abundance: many
v_gene: TRBV5-1
d_gene: NA
j_gene: TRBJ1-1
CDR3nt: TGCGCCAGCAGCCCCCCGGGCACTGAAGCTTTCTTT
CDR3aa: CASSPPGTEAFF

abundance: many
v_gene: TRBV2
d_gene: NA
j_gene: TRBJ1-1
CDR3nt: TGTGCCAGCAATCCGGGTACAGACACTGAAGCTTTCTTT
CDR3aa: CASNPGTDTEAFF

abundance: many
v_gene: TRBV12-3/TRBV12-4
d_gene: NA
j_gene: TRBJ2-5
CDR3nt: TGTGCCAGCAGCAAAGACAGCGGGGAGACCCAGTACTTC
CDR3aa: CASSKDSGETQYF

abundance: many
v_gene: TRBV4-3
d_gene: NA
j_gene: TRBJ2-1
CDR3nt: TGCGCCAGCAGCCGGGGTGGGGGACCCTCTTTCCCCGATGAGCAGTTCTTC
CDR3aa: CASSRGGGPSFPDEQFF

abundance: NA
v_gene: TRBV5-1
d_gene: NA
j_gene: TRBJ2-1
CDR3nt: TGCGCCAGCAGCTTGGAGCGGGTTTATGAGCAGTTCTTC
CDR3aa: CASSLERVYEQFF

abundance: many
v_gene: TRBV20-1
d_gene: NA
j_gene: TRBJ2-1
CDR3nt: TGCAGTGTCCCCGGGGGCCCTCGCAATGAGCAGTTCTTC
CDR3aa: CSVPGGPRNEQFF

abundance: many
v_gene: TRBV7-8
d_gene: TRBD2
j_gene: TRBJ2-7
CDR3nt: TGTGCCAGCAGGCCCGGGACTAGCGGTTACGAGCAGTACTTC
CDR3aa: CASRPGTSGYEQYF

abundance: many
v_gene: TRBV10-3
d_gene: NA
j_gene: TRBJ2-7
CDR3nt: TGTGCCATCAGTGACACAAGGGGGCAGTACTTC
CDR3aa: CAISDTRGQYF

abundance: many
v_gene: TRBV4-1
d_gene: NA
j_gene: TRBJ2-1
CDR3nt: TGCGCCAGCAGCCTACGGAAGGTTTCGAGGGGTGGCAACAATGAGCAGTTCTTC
CDR3aa: CASSLRKVSRGGNNEQFF

abundance: many
v_gene: TRBV7-2
d_gene: TRBD1
j_gene: TRBJ2-2
CDR3nt: TGTGCCAGCAGCCCTAGGACAGGGAACACCGGGGAGCTGTTTTTT
CDR3aa: CASSPRTGNTGELFF

abundance: many
v_gene: TRBV5-1
d_gene: NA
j_gene: TRBJ2-7
CDR3nt: TGCGCCAGCAGCTTGGGACGTCTCACAGGGCTTCTTTCAAACTTCTACGAGCAGTACTTC
CDR3aa: CASSLGRLTGLLSNFYEQYF

abundance: many
v_gene: TRBV20-1
d_gene: TRBD2
j_gene: TRBJ2-7
CDR3nt: TGCAGTGCGCTGAAGCTAGCGGGGTCCTACGAGCAGTACTTC
CDR3aa: CSALKLAGSYEQYF

abundance: many
v_gene: TRBV6-2/TRBV6-3
d_gene: NA
j_gene: TRBJ2-2
CDR3nt: TGTGCCAGCAGTTACTCGAACCAGGGGGGACGGCTGTTTTTT
CDR3aa: CASSYSNQGGRLFF

abundance: many
v_gene: TRBV29-1
d_gene: NA
j_gene: TRBJ1-1
CDR3nt: TGCAGCGCTGCCGGTGGTTGGGGGATGAACACTGAAGCTTTCTTT
CDR3aa: CSAAGGWGMNTEAFF

abundance: many
v_gene: TRBV12-3/TRBV12-4
d_gene: NA
j_gene: TRBJ1-5
CDR3nt: TGTGCCAGCAGTCTTACCTCCACAGGGACTCAGCCCCAGCATTTT
CDR3aa: CASSLTSTGTQPQHF

abundance: many
v_gene: TRBV15
d_gene: NA
j_gene: TRBJ1-4
CDR3nt: TGTGCCACCAGCCCGGGACTCTCTAATGAAAAACTGTTTTTT
CDR3aa: CATSPGLSNEKLFF

abundance: many
v_gene: TRBV6-5
d_gene: NA
j_gene: TRBJ2-5
CDR3nt: TGTGCCAGCACCCAAGGGGCCATTAAGACCCAGTACTTC
CDR3aa: CASTQGAIKTQYF

abundance: many
v_gene: TRBV5-6
d_gene: NA
j_gene: TRBJ1-2
CDR3nt: TGTGCCAGCAGCTCCTACCCAGGGGCCTTGAATTATGGCTACACCTTC
CDR3aa: CASSSYPGALNYGYTF

abundance: NA
v_gene: TRBV7-2
d_gene: NA
j_gene: TRBJ2-3
CDR3nt: TGTGCCAGCAGCTTACAGGGGGGCCGGGCAGATACGCAGTATTTT
CDR3aa: CASSLQGGRADTQYF

abundance: many
v_gene: TRBV10-3
d_gene: NA
j_gene: TRBJ2-1
CDR3nt: TGTGCCATCAGTGAGCAGGGTGGTGAGCAGTTCTTC
CDR3aa: CAISEQGGEQFF

abundance: many
v_gene: TRBV5-6
d_gene: TRBD2
j_gene: TRBJ2-2
CDR3nt: TGTGCCAGCAGCTGGACTAGCGGGAACACCGGGGAGCTGTTTTTT
CDR3aa: CASSWTSGNTGELFF

abundance: many
v_gene: TRBV7-8
d_gene: NA
j_gene: TRBJ2-5
CDR3nt: TGTGCCAGCAACGTGGGCAGACAAGAGACCCAGTACTTC
CDR3aa: CASNVGRQETQYF

abundance: many
v_gene: TRBV7-2
d_gene: NA
j_gene: TRBJ2-7
CDR3nt: TGTGCCAGCAGCTTAGCTCGGTCCGGATCCTCCTACGAGCAGTACTTC
CDR3aa: CASSLARSGSSYEQYF

abundance: many
v_gene: TRBV6-4
d_gene: NA
j_gene: TRBJ2-6
CDR3nt: TGTGCCAGCAGTGACTCTCCGGGGGCCAACGTCCTGACTTTC
CDR3aa: CASSDSPGANVLTF

abundance: many
v_gene: TRBV12-3/TRBV12-4
d_gene: TRBD2
j_gene: TRBJ2-5
CDR3nt: TGTGCCAGCAGTAGCGCGGGGCGGGGGGAGACCCAGTACTTC
CDR3aa: CASSSAGRGETQYF

abundance: many
v_gene: TRBV4-3
d_gene: TRBD2
j_gene: TRBJ2-7
CDR3nt: TGCGCCAGCAGCCAAGATCTTAGCGGGGGGGCCGGCTACGAGCAGTACTTC
CDR3aa: CASSQDLSGGAGYEQYF

abundance: many
v_gene: TRBV20-1
d_gene: NA
j_gene: TRBJ2-7
CDR3nt: TGCAGTGCTGCCCGGGATACCTACGAGCAGTACTTC
CDR3aa: CSAARDTYEQYF